Listed below are T cell receptor beta chains from one sample, sequenced in a study of blood T cell repertoires in COVID-19. Some clones are missing from TCRdb's copy, which holds only in-frame ones; the method was immunoSEQ multiplex PCR. The sample lists 160,000 or so clones; 86% were seen once. The sequencing input was peripheral blood. Receptors originate from a woman in her seventies with acute or convalescent COVID-19. Both conserved end residues are part of each CDR3. D genes are given only for firm matches.

V	D	J	DNA	CDR3
TRBV18	.	TRBJ1-2	TGTGCCAGCTCACCAAGCCAGGGGACCTCTAACTATGGCTACACCTTC	CASSPSQGTSNYGYTF
TRBV12-3/TRBV12-4	.	TRBJ1-2	TGTGCCAGCAGTTCTTTGGGCTCACATGGCTACACCTTC	CASSSLGSHGYTF
TRBV6-6	.	TRBJ2-5	TGTGCCAGCAAGGAGTACCAAGAGACCCAGTACTTC	CASKEYQETQYF
TRBV4-3	TRBD2	TRBJ2-1	TGCGCCAGCAGCCAAGACCGGACTAGCGGAGCTTACAATGAGCAGTTCTTC	CASSQDRTSGAYNEQFF
TRBV6-5	TRBD1	TRBJ1-1	TGTGCCAGCAGTTACGGGGCAGGGGGTGAAGCTTTCTTT	CASSYGAGGEAFF
TRBV4-1	.	TRBJ2-7	TGCGCCAGCAGCCAAGGTGGGGGAGGTCACTACGAGCAGTACTTC	CASSQGGGGHYEQYF
TRBV5-1	TRBD1	TRBJ1-4	TGCGCCAGCAGCTTGGGCTGGACAGGGGCGGATGAAAAACTGTTTTTT	CASSLGWTGADEKLFF
TRBV5-8	.	TRBJ2-5	TGTGCCAGCAGCCTAAAACTAACCGGGTCCCGGCGGGAGACCCAGTACTTC	CASSLKLTGSRRETQYF
TRBV27	.	TRBJ1-1	TGTGCCAGCAGTTTATCCAAGAACACTGAAGCTTTCTTT	CASSLSKNTEAFF
TRBV5-1	TRBD1	TRBJ1-1	TGCGCCAGCAGCTGGGACAGTTGGGGCACTGAAGCTTTCTTT	CASSWDSWGTEAFF
TRBV6-1	TRBD1	TRBJ1-2	TGTGCCAGCAGTGAAGCACAGGGGCTAGACTATGGCTACACCTTC	CASSEAQGLDYGYTF
TRBV18	TRBD1	TRBJ1-1	TGTGCCAGCTCAGCCTTCAGGGGGCTGGACACTGAAGCTTTCTTT	CASSAFRGLDTEAFF
TRBV27	.	TRBJ1-1	TGTGCCAGCAGTGGGACTTTGGGCACTGAAGCTTTCTTT	CASSGTLGTEAFF
TRBV4-2	TRBD2	TRBJ2-1	TGTGCCAGCAGCCAAGAAAGCGGGGGGGCCGGAGAGCAGTTCTTC	CASSQESGGAGEQFF
TRBV5-1	TRBD1	TRBJ1-2	TGCGCCAGCAGCTTGGGACAGGGGAGATTCTATGGCTACACCTTC	CASSLGQGRFYGYTF
TRBV4-2	.	TRBJ1-6	TGTGCCAGCAGCCAAGAAGGTTGGGATACAGGGAGCTCCTATAATTCACCCCTCCACTTT	CASSQEGWDTGSSYNSPLHF
TRBV2	.	TRBJ1-4	TGTGCCAGCCTCAGGGGTTCTAATGAAAAACTGTTTTTT	CASLRGSNEKLFF
TRBV6-2/TRBV6-3	.	TRBJ1-1	TGTGCCAGCAGTTACGAGGTTCGGGGAACTGAAGCTTTCTTT	CASSYEVRGTEAFF